The 3 T cell receptor beta chains below were found in one sample sequenced in a study of blood T cells in healthy people across ages. Primed by a sample-barcoded 5' primer and a J-beta primer mix, a second PCR proceeded for roughly 7 to 11 cycles. TCRdb reprocessed the 5' RACE reads via MiXCR and lists one record per CDR3 protein. This table holds under 850,000 distinct CDR3 sequences, about 37% found once. The source material was blood. The receptors were gathered from a man younger than 35 in good health.

The rearrangement links TRBV5-1 to TRBJ1-2, with 9 bases identical to TRBD1. The V and J ends lost 0 bases and 8 bases, in that order; junction bases with no gene match: 5. The CDR3 loop spans 14 amino acids. From germline, CDR1 is SGHRS and CDR2 YFSETQ. CDR3 protein: CASSLEPGTGGYTF. The CDR3 region has the DNA TGCGCCAGCAGCTTGGAACCGGGGACAGGGGGCTACACCTTC.

The chain combines TRBV5-1 with TRBJ1-4; D remains unclear. The ends were cut back, 8 bases at V and 10 bases at J, with 18 bases in the middle. This CDR3 region has 13 residues. Germline-derived CDR1 and CDR2 are SGHRS and YFSETQ. The CDR3 here is CARTTGSTGKLFF. The CDR3 bases are TGCGCCAGGACCACCGGGAGTACGGGAAAACTGTTTTTT. Variable domain in full (rest from reference TRBV5-1 and TRBJ1-4): KAGVTQTPRYLIKTRGQQVTLSCSPISGHRSVSWYQQTPGQGLQFLFEYFSETQRNKGNFPGRFSGRQFSNSRSEMNVSTLELGDSALYLCARTTGSTGKLFFGSGTQLSVL.

This clonotype was observed a few times. The chain is built from TRBV7-2 and TRBJ2-5, with TRBD2 matching over 8 bases. The CDR3 runs to 15 residues. The junction had 14 bases not matched to a gene; V was cut back by 3 bases and J by 11 bases. Germline CDR1 reads SGHTA; CDR2 reads FQGNSA. As DNA, the CDR3 is TGTGCCAGCAGCTTTGACGCGGGGGGCGCCAATGAGCAGTACTTC. Translated: CASSFDAGGANEQYF.